This T cell receptor beta chain was captured in a study of CD8 T cells in ankylosing spondylitis. Study findings and constraints: Blood from ankylosing spondylitis patients appeared to carry a characteristic eight-variant TCR beta motif. Some motif variants had been reported before (in reactive arthritis synovial fluid and blood).

Germline V CDR1 and CDR2: SQVTM, ANQGSEA. The CDR3 totals 14 residues. The V segment lost 7 bases and the J segment 10 bases; nucleotides outside the gene matches: 10. TCRdb re-derived calls from the 5' RACE reads in MiXCR, one entry per CDR3 protein. The profile shows about 840,000 distinct CDR3 sequences, approximately 12% of them singletons. There are a few counts of this clonotype. Its cognate antigen is unknown. The receptor was derived from a male donor with ankylosing spondylitis. The sequencing sample was made of blood, either unsorted or a sorted T cell fraction (not recorded which). The J gene is TRBJ2-1, the V gene TRBV29-1; 13 bases are shared with TRBD2. The CDR3 is CSGVGLAGVGEQFF. The CDR3 DNA follows: TGCAGCGGTGTCGGACTAGCGGGGGTAGGGGAGCAGTTCTTC.